The clone carrying this T cell receptor beta chain was recorded a few times. Its target is not known. Germline V CDR1 and CDR2: SGHVS, FNYEAQ. V lost 5 bases and J 3 bases, leaving 11 bases between the germline ends. This CDR3 is built from 13 residues. This entry belongs to a study of T-cell reconstitution after alpha-beta-depleted transplantation in children. Study results and limitations: Reportedly, roughly two months post-transplant, alpha-beta T cells arose from several hundred expanded graft clones. The authors attributed T-cell counts and diversity one year after transplant mostly to newly produced T cells.

A TCRbeta library incorporating unique molecular identifiers was prepared. In TCRdb, the PCR reads were re-called with MiXCR into one record per CDR3 protein. This sample has 780,000 or so distinct CDR3 sequences, with about 16% found just once. This sample comprised PBMCs, mostly from graft donor cells, obtained 360 days after TCRalphabeta/CD19-depleted stem cell transplant. This TCR was sampled from a male patient younger than 18 who had a stem cell transplant for acute lymphoblastic leukemia, so the T cells may come from the graft donor. The chain has TRBV7-6 and TRBJ2-7, with D unresolved. The DNA of the CDR3 is TGTGCCAGCAGCCTTGCTTGGGGCTACGAGCAGTACTTC. It encodes CASSLAWGYEQYF.